This T cell receptor beta chain came from a study of identical twins' blood T cells. MiXCR, run by TCRdb on the 5' RACE reads, gives a single entry per CDR3 protein. The sample records 350,000 to 400,000 distinct CDR3 sequences, roughly 30% being singletons. The germline V gene has CDR1 MNHEY and CDR2 SVGEGT. CDR3 length equals 11 residues. This clonotype was observed a handful of times. Sequence at one end of the junction differs from germline and may be a read error. The clonotype was recovered from a woman between 18 and 50 years old in good health. V gene TRBV6-2 or TRBV6-3 combines with J gene TRBJ1-2; D not certain. The sequenced sample consisted of PBMCs. The DNA for the CDR3 is TGTACCAGCAGCCAGACGGGAGGCTACACCTTC. This sequence encodes CTSSQTGGYTF.